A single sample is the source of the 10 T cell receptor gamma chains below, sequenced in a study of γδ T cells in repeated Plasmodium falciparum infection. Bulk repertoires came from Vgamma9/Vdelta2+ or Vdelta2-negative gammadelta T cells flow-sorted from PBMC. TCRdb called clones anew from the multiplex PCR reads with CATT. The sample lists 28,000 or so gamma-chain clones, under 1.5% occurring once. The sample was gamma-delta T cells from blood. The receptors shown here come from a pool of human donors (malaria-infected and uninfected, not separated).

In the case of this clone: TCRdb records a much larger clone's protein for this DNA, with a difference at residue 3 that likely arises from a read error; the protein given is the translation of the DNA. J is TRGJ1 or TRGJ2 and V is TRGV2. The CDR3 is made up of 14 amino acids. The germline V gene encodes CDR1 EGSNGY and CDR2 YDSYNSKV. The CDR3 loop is CASWDGLVDYKKLF. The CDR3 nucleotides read TGTGCCTCCTGGGACGGGCTCGTCGATTATAAGAAACTCTTT.

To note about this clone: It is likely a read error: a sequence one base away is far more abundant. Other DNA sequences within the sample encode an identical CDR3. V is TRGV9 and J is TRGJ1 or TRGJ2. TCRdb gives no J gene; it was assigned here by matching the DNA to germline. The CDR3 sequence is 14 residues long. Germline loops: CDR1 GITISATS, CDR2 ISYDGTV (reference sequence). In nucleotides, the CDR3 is TGCGCCTTGTGGGAGGGGGCTAGTTATTATAAGAAACTCTTT. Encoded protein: CALWEGASYYKKLF.

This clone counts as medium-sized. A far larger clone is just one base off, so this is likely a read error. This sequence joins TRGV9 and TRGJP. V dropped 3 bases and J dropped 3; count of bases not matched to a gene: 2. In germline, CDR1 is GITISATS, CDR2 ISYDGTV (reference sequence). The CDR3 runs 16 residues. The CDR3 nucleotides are TGTGCCTTGTGGGAGATGCAAGAGTTGGGCAAAAAAATCAAGGTATTT. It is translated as CALWEMQELGKKIKVF.

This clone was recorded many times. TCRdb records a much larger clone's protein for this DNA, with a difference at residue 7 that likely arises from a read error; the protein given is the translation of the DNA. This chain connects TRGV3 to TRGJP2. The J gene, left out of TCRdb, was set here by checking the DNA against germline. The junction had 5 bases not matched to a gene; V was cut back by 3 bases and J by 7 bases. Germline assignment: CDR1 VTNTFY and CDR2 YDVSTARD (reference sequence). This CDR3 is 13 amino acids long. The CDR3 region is CATWDLVDWIKTF. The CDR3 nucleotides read TGTGCCACCTGGGACCTGGTTGATTGGATCAAGACGTTT.

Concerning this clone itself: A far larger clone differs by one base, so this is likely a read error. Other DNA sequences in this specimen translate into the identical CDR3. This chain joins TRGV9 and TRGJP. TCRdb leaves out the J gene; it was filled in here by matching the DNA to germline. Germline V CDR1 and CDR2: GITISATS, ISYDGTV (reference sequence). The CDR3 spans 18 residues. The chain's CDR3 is CALWDQGAFGLGKKIKVF. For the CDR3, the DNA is TGTGCCTTATGGGACCAGGGCGCTTTTGGGTTGGGCAAAAAAATCAAGGTATTT.

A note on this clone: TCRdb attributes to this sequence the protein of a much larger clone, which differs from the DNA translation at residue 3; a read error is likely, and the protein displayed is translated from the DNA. The CDR3 protein is CASWVTNYYKKLF. The CDR3 DNA reads TGTGCCTCCTGGGTTACGAATTATTATAAGAAACTCTTT. The V and J genes are TRGV4 and TRGJ1 or TRGJ2. The J gene, missing from TCRdb, was assigned here through DNA to germline matching. The CDR3 is 13 amino acids. Germline CDR1 EGSTGY, CDR2 YDSYTSSV.

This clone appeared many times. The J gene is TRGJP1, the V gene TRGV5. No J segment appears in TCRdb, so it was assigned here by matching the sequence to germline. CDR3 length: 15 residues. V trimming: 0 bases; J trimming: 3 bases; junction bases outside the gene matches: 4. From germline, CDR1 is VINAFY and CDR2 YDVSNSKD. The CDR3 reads CATWDRRATGWFKIF. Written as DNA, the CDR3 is TGTGCCACCTGGGACAGGCGGGCCACTGGTTGGTTCAAGATATTT.

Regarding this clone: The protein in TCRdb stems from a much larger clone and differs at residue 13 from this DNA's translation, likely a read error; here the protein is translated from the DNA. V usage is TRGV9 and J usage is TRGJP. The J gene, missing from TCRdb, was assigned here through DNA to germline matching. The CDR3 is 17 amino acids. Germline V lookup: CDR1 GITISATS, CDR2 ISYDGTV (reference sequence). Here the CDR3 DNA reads TGTGCCTTGTGGGAGGTGCAATCCGAGTTGGGCAAAGAAATCAAGGTATTT. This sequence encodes CALWEVQSELGKEIKVF.

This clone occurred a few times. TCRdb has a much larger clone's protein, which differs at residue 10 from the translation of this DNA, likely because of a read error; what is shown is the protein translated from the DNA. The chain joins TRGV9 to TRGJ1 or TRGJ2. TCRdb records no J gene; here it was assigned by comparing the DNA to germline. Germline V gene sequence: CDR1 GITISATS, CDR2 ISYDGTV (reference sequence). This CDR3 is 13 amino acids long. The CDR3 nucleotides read TGTGCCTTGTGGGGTCAGAGTTATTATAGGAAACTCTTT. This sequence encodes CALWGQSYYRKLF.

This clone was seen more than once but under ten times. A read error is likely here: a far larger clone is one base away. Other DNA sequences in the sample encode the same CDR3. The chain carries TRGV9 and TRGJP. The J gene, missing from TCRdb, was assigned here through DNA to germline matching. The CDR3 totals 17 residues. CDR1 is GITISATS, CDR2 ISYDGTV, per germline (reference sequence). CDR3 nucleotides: TGTGCCCTGTGGGAGCAATTTACAGAGTTGGGCAAAAAAATCAAGGTATTT. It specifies CALWEQFTELGKKIKVF.